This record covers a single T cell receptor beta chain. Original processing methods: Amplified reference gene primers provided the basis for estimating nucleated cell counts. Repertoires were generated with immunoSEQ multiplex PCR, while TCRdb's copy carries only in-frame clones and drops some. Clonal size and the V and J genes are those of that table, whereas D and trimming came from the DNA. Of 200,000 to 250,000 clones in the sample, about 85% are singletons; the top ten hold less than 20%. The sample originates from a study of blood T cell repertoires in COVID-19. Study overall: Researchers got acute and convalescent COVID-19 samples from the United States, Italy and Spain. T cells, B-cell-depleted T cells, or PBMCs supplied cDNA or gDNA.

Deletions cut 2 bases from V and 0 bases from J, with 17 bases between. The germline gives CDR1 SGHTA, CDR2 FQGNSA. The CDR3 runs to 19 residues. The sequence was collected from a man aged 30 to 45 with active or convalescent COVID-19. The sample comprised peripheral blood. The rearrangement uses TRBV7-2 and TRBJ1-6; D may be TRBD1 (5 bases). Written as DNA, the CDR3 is TGTGCCAGCAGCTTAACCCCTCCGCAGGGCCTCTCCTATAATTCACCCCTCCACTTT. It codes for CASSLTPPQGLSYNSPLHF.